These 2 T cell receptor beta chains came from one sample sequenced in a study of T-cell reconstitution after alpha-beta-depleted transplantation in children (TCRdb year 2016). Receptor amplification or capture employed PCR. The sample was run on an Illumina HiSeq 2500. TCR libraries were prepared with molecular barcoding, using unique molecular identifiers to normalize TCRbeta repertoire quantification. TCRdb reprocessing: public reads trimmed at Q25 with fastp, clones called with MiXCR, in-frame beta chains kept. Merged by CDR3 protein, the rows form single entries marked with the most common genes and DNA. This sample is represented by about 640,000 distinct CDR3 sequences; roughly 17% of them were singletons. The top ten hold 1.1% of the sample. The material sequenced was PBMCs from the stem cell graft donor, taken from the stem cell graft. These receptors were obtained from a human donor who donated a stem cell graft to a child with acute myeloid leukemia.

In its sample, this clonotype was seen many times. The CDR3 here is CASSSLGQGATPLHF. CDR3 in DNA: TGTGCCAGCAGTAGTCTAGGGCAGGGGGCCACACCCCTCCACTTT. The chain is built from TRBV6-1 and TRBJ1-6; 8 bases match TRBD1. CDR3 length: 15 residues. Germline V lookup: CDR1 MNHNS, CDR2 SASEGT. With V trimmed by 5 bases and J by 11 bases, 11 bases remained unmatched.

This clonotype was detected ten times or more. The chain couples TRBV29-1 to TRBJ2-3, with D perhaps matching TRBD2 (5 bases). The CDR3 length is 16 residues. Germline V gene lookup returns CDR1 SQVTM and CDR2 ANQGSEA. Trimming shortened V by 4 bases and J by 4 bases, and 21 bases separated the two germline ends. The CDR3 nucleotides read TGCAGCGTTGCCGAGGGTTATCAAAGCTTTTCAGATACGCAGTATTTT. Translated, it gives CSVAEGYQSFSDTQYF.